The T cell receptor (beta chain) under discussion was sequenced for a study of blood T cells in healthy people across ages. Remarks on this clonotype: The antigen is undetermined.

It was with a sample-barcoded 5' primer and a J-beta primer mix that a second PCR of about 7 to 12 cycles was run. TCRdb independently ran MiXCR on the 5' RACE reads; one entry per CDR3 protein. The data hold some 550,000 distinct CDR3 sequences, with under 55% observed a single time. This CDR3 is 14 amino acids long. The germline gives CDR1 SEHNR, CDR2 FQNEAQ (reference sequence). V was pared by 2 bases and J by 10 bases, with 9 bases of the junction left unmatched. The study, taken as a whole, reports: Per million T cells, the diversity of TCR beta decreased roughly linearly as age advanced.

This sequence joins TRBV7-9 and TRBJ2-3, with 7 bases fitting TRBD1. The clonotype was recovered from a man older than 75 in good health. The sequenced material came from blood. For the CDR3, the DNA is TGTGCCAGCAGCTTAACGCAGGGGGTCGGGGCGCAGTATTTT. It codes for CASSLTQGVGAQYF.